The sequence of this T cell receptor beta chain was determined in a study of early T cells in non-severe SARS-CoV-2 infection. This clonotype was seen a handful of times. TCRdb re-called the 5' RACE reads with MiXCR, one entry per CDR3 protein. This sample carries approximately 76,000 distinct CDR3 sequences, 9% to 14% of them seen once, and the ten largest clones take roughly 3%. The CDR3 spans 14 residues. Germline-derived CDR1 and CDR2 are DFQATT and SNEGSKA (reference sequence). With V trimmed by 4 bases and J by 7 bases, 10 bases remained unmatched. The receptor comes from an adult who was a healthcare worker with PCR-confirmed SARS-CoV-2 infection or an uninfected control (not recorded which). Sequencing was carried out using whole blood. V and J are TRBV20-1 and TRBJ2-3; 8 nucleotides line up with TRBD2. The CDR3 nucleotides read TGCAGTGCTAAAAACGCGGGGGGTATAAATACGCAGTATTTT. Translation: CSAKNAGGINTQYF.